The source of this TCR beta chain is a study of technical replicates of blood from a few donors. Repertoires were generated with immunoSEQ multiplex PCR, while TCRdb's copy carries only in-frame clones and drops some. The sample has fewer than 75,000 clones, over 75% seen once; the top ten hold 4.6%. CDR1 is LNHNV and CDR2 is YYDKDF in the germline V gene (reference sequence). V was cut by 0 bases and J by 2 bases, with 11 bases left in between. The CDR3 runs 16 residues. Specimen: PBMCs. The chain links TRBV15 to TRBJ2-1, with TRBD1 as a possible D gene (6 bases). This receptor was taken from a human donor in good health. Some clones in this sample may be carry-over from other donors' samples. The CDR3 bases are TGTGCCACCAGCAGAGATTTGGGGGCAACCTACAATGAGCAGTTCTTC. It specifies CATSRDLGATYNEQFF.